The 13 T cell receptor beta chains below come from one sample, sequenced in a study of blood T cells in healthy people across ages. Through a sample-barcoded 5' primer and a J-beta primer mix, a second PCR was run for roughly 7 to 12 cycles. TCRdb analysed the 5' RACE reads with MiXCR anew, one entry per CDR3 protein. The sample records hundreds of thousands of distinct CDR3 sequences, around 54% being singletons. The sample comprised blood. Receptors originate from a man between 60 and 70 years old in good health.

The chain recombines TRBV29-1 with TRBJ2-7; D not certain. Gene TRBJ2-5 matches the end of the DNA better, so the J call may be wrong. The CDR3 spans 12 residues. CDR1 and CDR2 (germline): SQVTM, ANQGSEA. The CDR3 region is CSGIAEFQTQYF. The CDR3 nucleotides are TGCAGCGGGATCGCGGAGTTTCAGACCCAGTACTTC.

V and J are TRBV4-1 and TRBJ1-2; TRBD1 agrees at 8 bases. This CDR3 has 14 residues. Per germline, CDR1 MGHRA and CDR2 YSYEKL. The junction had 2 bases not matched to a gene; V was cut back by 1 base and J by 4 bases. In nucleotides, the CDR3 is TGCGCCAGCAGCCAAGTCCAGGGGGCCTATGGCTACACCTTC. Translated, it gives CASSQVQGAYGYTF.

The CDR3 sequence is CSVGSGGPYTDTQYF. CDR3 nucleotide sequence: TGCAGCGTCGGTAGCGGGGGACCCTACACAGATACGCAGTATTTT. The chain is built from TRBV29-1 and TRBJ2-3; TRBD2 matches at 9 bases. J was trimmed by 2 bases and V by 6 bases; bases with no gene match: 9. The CDR3 extends over 15 amino acids. Per germline, CDR1 SQVTM and CDR2 ANQGSEA.

The rearrangement joins TRBV20-1 to TRBJ1-2; TRBD1 is a possible D gene (5 bases). This CDR3 spans 15 amino acids. CDR1 DFQATT and CDR2 SNEGSKA come from the germline V gene (reference sequence). Trimming stripped 2 bases from V and 3 bases from J, with 16 bases between. As DNA, the CDR3 is TGCAGTGCTAGAAGGTTGTCGGGACGGCACTATGGCTACACCTTC. The encoded protein is CSARRLSGRHYGYTF.

This clonotype showed up just a few times. The chain joins TRBV21-1 to TRBJ2-7; the D call of TRBD1 is as the table states it, not checked on the DNA. TRBV21-1 is recorded as a pseudogene. The CDR3 length is 14 residues. The CDR3 sequence is CASSRGQDNYEQYF. In nucleotides, the CDR3 is TGTGCCAGCAGCCGTGGACAGGATAACTACGAGCAGTACTTC.

J is TRBJ2-4 and V is TRBV7-6; 11 bases agree with TRBD1. CDR3 length equals 15 residues. V shed 3 bases and J 6 bases; nucleotides not matched to a gene: 4. Germline V gene data show CDR1 as SGHVS and CDR2 as FNYEAQ. The CDR3 loop is CASSFPGTGGNIQYF. The CDR3 coding sequence is TGTGCCAGCAGCTTCCCCGGGACAGGGGGAAACATTCAGTACTTC.

This chain links TRBV4-2 with TRBJ1-2; a possible D gene is TRBD1 (5 bases). The CDR3 has 13 amino acids. The germline gives CDR1 LGHNA, CDR2 YNFKEQ. The V and J ends lost 1 base and 5 bases respectively, with 8 bases between them. CDR3 nucleotides: TGTGCCAGCAGCCAAGGGGGGGGATATGGCTACACCTTC. Protein product: CASSQGGGYGYTF.

Notes on this clonotype: The junction departs from the called germline gene at one end, perhaps through a read error. The chain recombines TRBV6-5 with TRBJ1-6; 7 nucleotides match TRBD1. This CDR3 is built from 14 residues. The germline V gene has CDR1 MNHEY and CDR2 SVGAGI. The CDR3 DNA sequence: TGTGCCAGCAGTTACGGCGACAGGGATTCGCCCCTCCACTTT. Translation: CASSYGDRDSPLHF.

The CDR3 DNA sequence: TGTGCCAGCAGCTTGTCGGATAATCAGCCCCAGCATTTT. Its translation is CASSLSDNQPQHF. The chain is built from TRBV7-6 and TRBJ1-5; D gene uncertain. The germline V and J ends were trimmed by 3 bases and 4 bases, with 7 bases remaining between them. CDR1 and CDR2 (germline): SGHVS, FNYEAQ. The CDR3 contains 13 residues.

V gene TRBV4-1 combines with J gene TRBJ2-3; TRBD2 aligns across 12 bases. The CDR3 loop spans 18 amino acids. Germline loops: CDR1 MGHRA, CDR2 YSYEKL. With V trimmed by 2 bases and J by 2 bases, 8 bases remained unmatched. The CDR3 reads CASSQRLAGGQTTDTQYF. CDR3 sequence (DNA): TGCGCCAGCAGCCAACGCCTAGCGGGGGGGCAAACCACAGATACGCAGTATTTT.

This clonotype has a count of ten or more. The chain employs TRBV3-1 and TRBJ1-5; D is unclear. CDR3 length: 13 residues. CDR1 and CDR2 (germline): LGHDT, YNNKEL (reference sequence). The V and J ends lost 1 base and 7 bases respectively, with 8 bases between them. The CDR3 sequence: CASSQATAQPQHF. The DNA for the CDR3 is TGTGCCAGCAGCCAAGCGACCGCCCAGCCCCAGCATTTT.

This clonotype appeared many times. The gene calls are TRBV5-1 and TRBJ2-5; the D is unclear. CDR3 length: 14 amino acids. The germline V and J ends were trimmed by 0 bases and 5 bases, with 11 bases remaining between them. The germline gives CDR1 SGHRS, CDR2 YFSETQ. DNA of the CDR3: TGCGCCAGCAGCTTGGCCTCGGCTGAGGAGACCCAGTACTTC. This translates into CASSLASAEETQYF.

This clonotype appeared a few times. V usage is TRBV2 and J usage is TRBJ2-1, with 8 bases fitting TRBD2. J lost 5 bases, V lost 4 bases, and 10 bases had no gene match. Germline V gives CDR1 SNHLY, CDR2 FYNNEI. CDR3 length: 16 residues. The CDR3 loop reads CASSGPRAGGNNEQFF. CDR3 nucleotides: TGTGCCAGCAGTGGCCCTCGGGCGGGGGGCAACAATGAGCAGTTCTTC.